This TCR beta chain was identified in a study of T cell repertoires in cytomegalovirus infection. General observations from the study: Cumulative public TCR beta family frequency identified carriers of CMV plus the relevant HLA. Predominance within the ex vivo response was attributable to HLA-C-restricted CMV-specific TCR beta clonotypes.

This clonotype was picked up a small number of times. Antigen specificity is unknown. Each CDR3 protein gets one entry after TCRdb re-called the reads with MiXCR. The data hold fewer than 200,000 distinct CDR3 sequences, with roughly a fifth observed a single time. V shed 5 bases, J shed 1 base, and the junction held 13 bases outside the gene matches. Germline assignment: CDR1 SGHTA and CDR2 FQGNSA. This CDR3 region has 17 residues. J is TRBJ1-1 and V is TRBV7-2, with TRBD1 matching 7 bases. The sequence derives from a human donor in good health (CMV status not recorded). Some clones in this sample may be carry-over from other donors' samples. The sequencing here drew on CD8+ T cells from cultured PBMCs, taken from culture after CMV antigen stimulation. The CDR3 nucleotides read TGTGCCAGCAGCCCATACGGAACAGGGGTAGCGAACACTGAAGCTTTCTTT. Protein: CASSPYGTGVANTEAFF.